Presented here are 13 T cell receptor beta chains from one specimen sequenced in a study of T-cell reconstitution after alpha-beta-depleted transplantation in children. A TCRbeta library incorporating unique molecular identifiers was prepared. TCRdb fed the PCR reads into MiXCR, producing one record per CDR3 protein. The table shows about 460,000 distinct CDR3 sequences, with approximately 10% occurring only once. Sequenced here: PBMCs, sampled before TCRalphabeta/CD19-depleted stem cell transplant. The origin of the receptors is a child aged 2 to 10 with inherited bone marrow failure, due to receive a stem cell transplant.

This clonotype was detected many times. The gene calls are TRBV27 and TRBJ1-5, with TRBD1 as a possible D gene (6 bases). The CDR3 totals 16 residues. V lost 6 bases and J lost 0, with 15 bases in between. CDR1 MNHEY and CDR2 SMNVEV come from the germline V gene (reference sequence). DNA of the CDR3: TGTGCCAGCAGGCCTGGGGGCCTTAATAGCAATCAGCCCCAGCATTTT. Encoded protein: CASRPGGLNSNQPQHF.

This clonotype was recorded a few times. V gene TRBV30 combines with J gene TRBJ1-1; D remains ambiguous. Germline V gene data show CDR1 as GTSNPN and CDR2 as SVGIG (reference sequence). The ends were cut back, 4 bases at V and 6 bases at J, with 9 bases in the middle. The CDR3 contains 11 residues. CDR3 protein: CAWKGQAEAFF. Written as DNA, the CDR3 is TGTGCCTGGAAAGGGCAGGCTGAAGCTTTCTTT.

This clonotype was observed at least ten times. The chain recombines TRBV6-5 with TRBJ2-6; maybe TRBD1 (8 bases). CDR1 and CDR2 from the germline V gene are MNHEY and SVGAGI. This CDR3 has 17 residues. The V and J ends lost 4 bases and 0 bases respectively, with 13 bases between them. CDR3 nucleotide sequence: TGTGCCAGCAGTTGGAACAGGGGGGGCTCTGGGGCCAACGTCCTGACTTTC. It specifies CASSWNRGGSGANVLTF.

This clonotype was recorded once. The rearrangement joins TRBV7-2 to TRBJ2-7, with 7 bases matching TRBD2. There are 16 residues in the CDR3. J gave up 6 bases and V 5 bases, and 16 bases lay outside the gene matches. Germline V gives CDR1 SGHTA, CDR2 FQGNSA. CDR3 nucleotide sequence: TGTGCCAGCAGCCAGCGGGGACTCGCGGGATCGGGCGAGCAGTACTTC. Translation: CASSQRGLAGSGEQYF.

V gene TRBV21-1 combines with J gene TRBJ2-7; TRBD2, as called in the table, went unchecked against the DNA. TRBV21-1 is a recognized pseudogene. There are 11 residues in the CDR3. CDR3 DNA sequence: TGCGAGGGAGGGGTAACCTACGAGCAGTACTTC. Protein sequence: CEGGVTYEQYF.

This clonotype turned up a few times. The rearrangement uses TRBV20-1 and TRBJ2-7, with D perhaps matching TRBD2 (5 bases). The CDR3 runs to 13 residues. CDR1 DFQATT and CDR2 SNEGSKA come from the germline V gene (reference sequence). V was trimmed by 1 base and J by 3 bases, leaving 10 bases between them. CDR3 sequence reads: CSARGDYNYEQYF. The CDR3 nucleotides are TGCAGTGCTAGAGGAGACTACAACTACGAGCAGTACTTC.

This rearrangement joins TRBV28 to TRBJ2-2; perhaps TRBD2 as D (5 bases). Trimming left V 7 bases short and J 4 bases short, with 13 bases between. The germline CDR1 and CDR2 sequences are MDHEN and SYDVKM. CDR3 size: 14 residues. The CDR3 DNA is TGTGCCAGCAAACTAGGAACTCGCACCGGGGAGCTGTTTTTT. Translation: CASKLGTRTGELFF.

A few counts support this clonotype. The V gene is TRBV2, the J gene TRBJ2-7; 10 bases agree with TRBD1. The germline gives CDR1 SNHLY, CDR2 FYNNEI. Trimming at V came to 7 bases and at J to 1 base, leaving 4 bases not matched to a gene. This CDR3 region has 14 residues. The CDR3 DNA follows: TGTGCCAGCACCTGGGACAGGGGATCCTACGAGCAGTACTTC. It specifies CASTWDRGSYEQYF.

This clonotype has a count of ten or more. The V call is TRBV6-5, the J call TRBJ1-4; D is ambiguous. V was trimmed by 1 base and J by 2 bases, leaving 2 bases between them. Germline CDR1 MNHEY, CDR2 SVGAGI. The length of the CDR3 is 13 residues. The CDR3 is CASSYLTNEKLFF. The CDR3 DNA follows: TGTGCCAGCAGTTACTTGACTAATGAAAAACTGTTTTTT.

In this sample, this clonotype turned up many times. The genes are TRBV3-1 and TRBJ2-7, with D perhaps matching TRBD1 (5 bases). Trimming stripped 1 base from V and 5 bases from J, with 15 bases between. The CDR3 totals 15 residues. CDR1 and CDR2 from the germline V gene are LGHDT and YNNKEL (reference sequence). The chain's CDR3 is CASSQVDSYIDEQYF. Here the CDR3 DNA reads TGTGCCAGCAGCCAAGTAGACAGTTACATCGACGAGCAGTACTTC.

As concerns this clonotype: A much larger clone differs by one base, so this may be a read error. The chain carries TRBV5-5 and TRBJ2-2; 9 bases map to TRBD1. The CDR3 runs to 15 residues. CDR1 SGHKS and CDR2 YYEKEE come from the germline V gene (reference sequence). With V trimmed by 2 bases and J by 6 bases, 5 bases remained unmatched. CDR3 loop: CASSFWDRDAGELFF. The CDR3 region has the DNA TGTGCCAGCAGCTTTTGGGACAGGGACGCCGGGGAGCTGTTTTTT.

This clonotype was recorded many times. The CDR3 reads CASSFALQENEQYF. CDR3 in DNA: TGTGCCAGCAGCTTCGCTTTACAGGAAAACGAGCAGTACTTC. The V call is TRBV7-9, the J call TRBJ2-7; D might be TRBD1 (5 bases). Germline V gene data show CDR1 as SEHNR and CDR2 as FQNEAQ (reference sequence). Trimming shortened V by 3 bases and J by 5 bases, and 14 bases separated the two germline ends. The CDR3 loop spans 14 amino acids.

This clonotype was seen more than once but under ten times. V and J are TRBV11-2 and TRBJ2-5; maybe TRBD2 (6 bases). Trimming took 0 bases from V and 1 from J, leaving 9 bases between them. The CDR3 loop spans 15 amino acids. CDR1 is SGHAT and CDR2 is FQNNGV in the germline V gene. CDR3 in amino acids: CASSLELAPQETQYF. CDR3 sequence (DNA): TGTGCCAGCAGCTTAGAACTAGCTCCCCAAGAGACCCAGTACTTC. Drawing the rest from reference TRBV11-2 and TRBJ2-5, the complete variable domain is EAGVAQSPRYKIIEKRQSVAFWCNPISGHATLYWYQQILGQGPKLLIQFQNNGVVDDSQLPKDRFSAERLKGVDSTLKIQPAKLEDSAVYLCASSLELAPQETQYFGPGTRLLVL.